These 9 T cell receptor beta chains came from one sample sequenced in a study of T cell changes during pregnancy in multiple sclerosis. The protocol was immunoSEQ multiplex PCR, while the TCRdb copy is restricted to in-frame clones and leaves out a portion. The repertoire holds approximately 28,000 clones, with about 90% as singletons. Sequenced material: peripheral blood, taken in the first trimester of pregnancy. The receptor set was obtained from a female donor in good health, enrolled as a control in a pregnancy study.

CDR3 residues: CASSPRDLNEQFF. The DNA of the CDR3 is TGTGCCAGCTCACCCAGGGACTTGAATGAGCAGTTCTTC. The chain combines TRBV18 with TRBJ2-1; D is perhaps TRBD2 (6 bases). The CDR3 runs to 13 residues. V was cut by 3 bases and J by 7 bases, with 10 bases left in between. Germline loops: CDR1 KGHSH, CDR2 LQKENI. Looking up the rest from reference TRBV18 and TRBJ2-1 gives the full variable domain: NAGVMQNPRHLVRRRGQEARLRCSPMKGHSHVYWYRQLPEEGLKFMVYLQKENIIDESGMPKERFSAEFPKEGPSILRIQQVVRGDSAAYFCASSPRDLNEQFFGPGTRLTVL.

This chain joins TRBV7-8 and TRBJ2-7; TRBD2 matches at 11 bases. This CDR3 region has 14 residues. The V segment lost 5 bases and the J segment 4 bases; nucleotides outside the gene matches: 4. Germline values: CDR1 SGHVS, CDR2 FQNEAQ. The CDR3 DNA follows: TGTGCCAGCAGCAGTAGCGGGAGGGCTTACGAGCAGTACTTC. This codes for CASSSSGRAYEQYF.

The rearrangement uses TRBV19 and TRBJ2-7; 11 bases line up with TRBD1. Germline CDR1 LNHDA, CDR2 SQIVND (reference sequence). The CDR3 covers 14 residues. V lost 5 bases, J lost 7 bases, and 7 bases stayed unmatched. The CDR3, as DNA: TGTGCCAGTAGTGTCGGACAGGGGGCGTGGGAGCAGTACTTC. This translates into CASSVGQGAWEQYF.

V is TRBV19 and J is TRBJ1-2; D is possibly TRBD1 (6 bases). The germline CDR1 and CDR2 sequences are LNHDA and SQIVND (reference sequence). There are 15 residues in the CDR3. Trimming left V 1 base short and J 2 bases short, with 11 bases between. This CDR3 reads CASSIGARGNYGYTF. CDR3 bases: TGTGCCAGTAGTATAGGAGCCAGGGGAAACTATGGCTACACCTTC. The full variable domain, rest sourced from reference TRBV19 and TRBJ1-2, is DGGITQSPKYLFRKEGQNVTLSCEQNLNHDAMYWYRQDPGQGLRLIYYSQIVNDFQKGDIAEGYSVSREKKESFPLTVTSAQKNPTAFYLCASSIGARGNYGYTFGSGTRLTVV.

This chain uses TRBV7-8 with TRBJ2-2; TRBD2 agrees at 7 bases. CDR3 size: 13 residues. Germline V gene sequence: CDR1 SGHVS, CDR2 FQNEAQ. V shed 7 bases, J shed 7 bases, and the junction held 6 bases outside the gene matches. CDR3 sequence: CASTHIAGGELFF. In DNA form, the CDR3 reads TGTGCCAGCACGCATATAGCGGGCGGGGAGCTGTTTTTT.

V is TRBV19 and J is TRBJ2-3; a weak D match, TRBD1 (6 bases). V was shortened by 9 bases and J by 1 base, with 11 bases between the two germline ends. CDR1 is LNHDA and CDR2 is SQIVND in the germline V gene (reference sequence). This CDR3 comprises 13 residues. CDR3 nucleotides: TGTGCCAGCGGTGGACAGCGCACAGATACGCAGTATTTT. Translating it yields CASGGQRTDTQYF.

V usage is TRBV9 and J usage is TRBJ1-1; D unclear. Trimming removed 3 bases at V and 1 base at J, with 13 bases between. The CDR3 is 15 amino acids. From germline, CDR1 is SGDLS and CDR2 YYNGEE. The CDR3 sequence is CASSAGGRRNTEAFF. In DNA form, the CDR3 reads TGTGCCAGCAGCGCAGGAGGACGTCGGAACACTGAAGCTTTCTTT.

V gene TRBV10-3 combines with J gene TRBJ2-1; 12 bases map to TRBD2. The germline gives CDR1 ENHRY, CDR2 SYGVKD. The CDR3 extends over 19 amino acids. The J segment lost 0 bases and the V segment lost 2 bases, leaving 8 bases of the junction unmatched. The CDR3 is CAISEGASGRGSSYNEQFF. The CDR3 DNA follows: TGTGCCATCAGTGAGGGCGCTAGCGGGAGGGGAAGCTCCTACAATGAGCAGTTCTTC.

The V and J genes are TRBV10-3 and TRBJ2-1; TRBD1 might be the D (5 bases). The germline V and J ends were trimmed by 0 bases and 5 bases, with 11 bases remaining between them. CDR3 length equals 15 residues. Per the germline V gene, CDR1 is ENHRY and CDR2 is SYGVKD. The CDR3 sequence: CAISESGQGNNEQFF. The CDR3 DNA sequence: TGTGCCATCAGTGAGTCAGGACAAGGGAACAATGAGCAGTTCTTC.